This paragraph reports one T cell receptor beta chain. Its antigen remains unidentified. This sample is part of a study of cytomegalovirus exposure and HLA in healthy donors. Overall study: One earlier analysis, a look at roughly 170 million T cells, found fewer than 140 million unique TCR beta sequences.

Notes on the study in general: Some V segments, including TRBV6-2 and TRBV6-3, were excluded as indistinguishable. In a later analysis, V- and J-gene trimming of beta chains associated with a DCLRE1C missense variant, replicated independently. The study flagged approximately 180 TCR beta chains as cytomegalovirus-associated.

The CDR3 has 14 amino acids. Per the germline V gene, CDR1 is ENHRY and CDR2 is SYGVKD. V gave up 8 bases and J gave up 2 bases; unmatched junction bases: 9. It was with 60 Vbeta and 13 Jbeta primers that the PCR ran. Produced via immunoSEQ multiplex PCR; TCRdb's table is partial and in-frame only. The sample gives 200,000 or so clones, 77% of which show up once; less than 2.5% is in the top ten. What was sequenced was PBMCs. This receptor was taken from a woman in her twenties or thirties in good health and CMV-seropositive. The chain joins TRBV10-3 to TRBJ2-7; 7 nucleotides align to TRBD2. The CDR3 protein is CAIGGGREAYEQYF. The DNA of the CDR3 is TGTGCCATCGGGGGGGGTCGGGAAGCCTACGAGCAGTACTTC.